A selection of T cell receptor beta chains follows, all from one sample in a study of CD8+CD57+ T cells in acquired aplastic anemia. TCRdb reprocessed the reads with MiXCR, giving one entry per CDR3 protein. The table has 150,000 or so distinct CDR3 sequences, just over 50% seen once. Material for sequencing was sorted CD4+, CD8+, or CD8+CD57+ T cells (not recorded which) from PBMCs. Every receptor here comes from a human donor with aplastic anemia. Each CDR3 is given with its conserved first and last residue. D genes are given only for firm matches. Expanded clones get a size class; other rows say once, few or many, or leave the size out.

>.|.|TRBJ1-4|TRBV10-3
CAIAHHGAGGKSNEKLFF
TGTGCCATCGCACATCACGGGGCCGGGGGCAAGTCTAATGAAAAACTGTTTTTT
>many|.|TRBJ2-5|TRBV12-3/TRBV12-4
CASSLPPRETQYF
TGTGCCAGCAGTTTGCCGCCGCGAGAGACCCAGTACTTC
>many|.|TRBJ1-5|TRBV2
CASRGQGEQPQHF
TGTGCCAGCAGGGGGCAGGGCGAACAGCCCCAGCATTTT
>many|.|TRBJ2-7|TRBV7-8
CASSLQGSSYEQYF
TGTGCCAGCAGCCTACAGGGTTCCTCCTACGAGCAGTACTTC
>.|.|TRBJ2-2|TRBV9
CASSVGGGATTGELFF
TGTGCCAGCAGCGTAGGAGGGGGGGCGACCACCGGGGAGCTGTTTTTT
>few|.|TRBJ2-2|TRBV6-1
CASSKVSPEHGELFF
TGTGCCAGCAGTAAAGTCTCTCCTGAACACGGGGAGCTGTTTTTT
>.|.|TRBJ1-6|TRBV19
CASGMGERESSPLHF
TGCGCCAGTGGTATGGGGGAGAGGGAAAGTTCGCCCCTCCACTTT
>many|TRBD2|TRBJ2-7|TRBV20-1
CSARDPSGGGPSYEQYF
TGCAGTGCTAGAGATCCCTCGGGCGGGGGGCCATCCTACGAGCAGTACTTC
>.|.|TRBJ2-3|TRBV25-1
CASSVGGIGRGSDTQYF
TGTGCCAGCAGTGTAGGGGGGATTGGCCGTGGGAGCGATACGCAGTATTTT
>once|.|TRBJ2-1|TRBV14
CASSQGDNEQFF
TGTGCCAGCAGCCAAGGGGACAATGAGCAGTTCTTC
>many|TRBD2|TRBJ2-1|TRBV7-9
CASSSTGLPPNYNEQFF
TGTGCCAGCAGCTCCACGGGACTACCGCCTAACTACAATGAGCAGTTCTTC
>.|TRBD2|TRBJ2-5|TRBV2
CASKRLAGVETQYF
TGTGCCAGCAAAAGACTAGCGGGAGTGGAGACCCAGTACTTC
>many|.|TRBJ2-7|TRBV20-1
CSARDPKLAYEQYF
TGCAGTGCTAGAGATCCCAAGCTAGCCTACGAGCAGTACTTC
>few|.|TRBJ1-6|TRBV15
CATSRRTVNSPLHF
TGTGCCACCAGCAGAAGGACGGTAAATTCACCCCTCCACTTT
>few|.|TRBJ1-2|TRBV10-3
CAISDPGGYTF
TGTGCCATCAGTGATCCTGGTGGCTACACCTTC
>many|.|TRBJ1-1|TRBV27
CASSLQAPNTEAFF
TGTGCCAGCAGTTTACAGGCACCGAACACTGAAGCTTTCTTT
>few|TRBD1|TRBJ1-6|TRBV10-3
CAISAGQGGSPLHF
TGTGCCATCAGTGCGGGACAGGGTGGTTCACCCCTCCACTTT
>.|.|TRBJ2-7|TRBV9
CASSVVGRGYEQCF
TGTGCCAGCAGCGTAGTCGGCAGGGGCTACGAGCAGTGCTTC
>many|.|TRBJ2-1|TRBV12-5
CASGLGLEQFF
TGTGCTAGTGGTCTAGGGCTTGAGCAGTTCTTC
>once|TRBD1|TRBJ1-6|TRBV9
CASSWAQTGGNSPLHF
TGTGCCAGCAGCTGGGCACAGACAGGGGGTAATTCACCCCTCCACTTT
>.|.|TRBJ1-4|TRBV15
CATSGKLNEKLFF
TGTGCCACCAGCGGAAAACTGAATGAAAAACTGTTTTTT
>.|TRBD2|TRBJ2-7|TRBV5-1
CASSFPSGGAYEQYF
TGCGCCAGCAGCTTCCCGAGCGGGGGAGCCTACGAGCAGTACTTC
>.|.|TRBJ1-1|TRBV25-1
CASSEFAGYDTEAFF
TGTGCCAGCAGTGAATTTGCAGGGTACGACACTGAAGCTTTCTTT
>.|.|TRBJ2-2|TRBV7-6
CASSPQSGELFF
TGTGCCAGCAGCCCGCAGTCGGGGGAGCTGTTTTTT
>.|.|TRBJ2-3|TRBV10-2
CASSDPGDTQYF
TGCGCCAGCAGTGACCCCGGGGATACGCAGTATTTT
>many|TRBD2|TRBJ2-7|TRBV11-2
CASSSPRAGRQSYEQYF
TGTGCCAGCAGCTCCCCCCGAGCGGGGCGCCAATCCTACGAGCAGTACTTC
>.|.|TRBJ2-7|TRBV7-9
CASSFFGEQYF
TGTGCCAGCAGCTTTTTTGGCGAGCAGTACTTC
>.|.|TRBJ1-5|TRBV19
CASSNGARDQPQHF
TGTGCCAGTAGTAATGGGGCGCGGGATCAGCCCCAGCATTTT
>.|TRBD2|TRBJ2-5|TRBV7-9
CASSGGGGGAETQYF
TGTGCCAGCAGCGGCGGCGGCGGGGGGGCCGAGACCCAGTACTTC
>.|.|TRBJ2-7|TRBV6-5
CASSSDGSYEQYF
TGTGCCAGCAGTTCTGACGGATCCTACGAGCAGTACTTC
>many|.|TRBJ2-1|TRBV2
CASSESGSYNEQFF
TGTGCCAGCAGTGAGTCGGGGAGTTACAATGAGCAGTTCTTC
>few|TRBD1|TRBJ1-6|TRBV15
CATSREIGGVDSPLHF
TGTGCCACCAGCAGAGAAATAGGGGGCGTAGATTCACCCCTCCACTTT
>.|TRBD1|TRBJ2-7|TRBV5-4
CASSQGTGSYEQYF
TGTGCCAGCAGCCAGGGGACAGGGTCCTACGAGCAGTACTTC
>.|.|TRBJ2-7|TRBV24-1
CATSEAGSISYEQYF
TGTGCCACCAGTGAGGCAGGGTCTATTTCCTACGAGCAGTACTTC
>many|TRBD1|TRBJ2-1|TRBV12-3/TRBV12-4
CASSFGTAYNEQFF
TGTGCCAGCAGTTTCGGGACAGCCTACAATGAGCAGTTCTTC
>.|.|TRBJ2-1|TRBV24-1
CATSDLPGRRFF
TGTGCCACCAGTGATTTGCCCGGACGGAGGTTCTTC
>.|.|TRBJ1-4|TRBV5-1
CASSMPGANEKLFF
TGCGCCAGCAGCATGCCAGGGGCTAATGAAAAACTGTTTTTT
>.|TRBD1|TRBJ2-5|TRBV19
CASSNRGQETQYF
TGTGCCAGTAGTAACAGGGGCCAAGAGACCCAGTACTTC
>.|TRBD1|TRBJ2-7|TRBV7-9
CASSLHDRGYEQYF
TGTGCCAGCAGCCTTCACGACAGGGGCTACGAGCAGTACTTC
>once|.|TRBJ1-6|TRBV29-1
CRPPGAYNSPLHF
TGCAGACCACCGGGAGCCTATAATTCACCCCTCCACTTT
>many|.|TRBJ2-7|TRBV12-3/TRBV12-4
CASCLGFGEQYF
TGTGCCAGCTGCCTCGGTTTCGGCGAGCAGTACTTC
>many|.|TRBJ1-6|TRBV20-1
CSARVSGTRSRSTLHF
TGCAGTGCTAGGGTTTCCGGGACCCGAAGTAGGTCAACCCTCCACTTT
>few|.|TRBJ1-5|TRBV7-2
CASSPPEQPQHF
TGTGCCAGCAGCCCACCCGAACAGCCCCAGCATTTT
>many|.|TRBJ2-3|TRBV6-4
CASSELARATDTQYF
TGTGCCAGCAGTGAACTAGCAAGGGCCACAGATACGCAGTATTTT
>few|.|TRBJ1-3|TRBV12-5
CASGLVQGSDYVSGNTIYF
TGTGCTAGTGGTTTGGTACAGGGCTCTGATTACGTCTCTGGAAACACCATATATTTT
>many|TRBD1|TRBJ1-1|TRBV9
CASSANRGPAAFF
TGTGCCAGCAGCGCCAACAGGGGCCCGGCGGCTTTCTTT
>once|TRBD2|TRBJ2-3|TRBV10-3
CAISSPGLAGAADTQYF
TGTGCCATCAGTAGTCCGGGACTAGCGGGAGCGGCAGATACGCAGTATTTT
>.|.|TRBJ1-5|TRBV5-1
CASSPLGHDGAIGSNQPQHF
TGCGCCAGCAGCCCTCTCGGGCATGATGGTGCCATAGGTAGCAATCAGCCCCAGCATTTT
>.|TRBD1|TRBJ2-5|TRBV19
CASSADRVAQETQYF
TGTGCCAGTAGTGCGGACAGGGTCGCCCAAGAGACCCAGTACTTC
>.|TRBD1|TRBJ2-3|TRBV4-3
CASSQEAIGQGDTQYF
TGCGCCAGCAGCCAAGAAGCCATAGGACAGGGAGATACGCAGTATTTT
>.|.|TRBJ1-1|TRBV30
CAWTKGMATEAFF
TGTGCCTGGACTAAGGGGATGGCCACTGAAGCTTTCTTT
>.|.|TRBJ2-3|TRBV7-3
CASSRGAGDTQYF
TGTGCCAGCAGCCGGGGGGCCGGAGATACGCAGTATTTT
>many|.|TRBJ2-5|TRBV13
CASSFRTGGTKKTQYF
TGTGCCAGCAGCTTCCGGACAGGCGGGACCAAGAAGACCCAGTACTTC
>many|.|TRBJ2-7|TRBV29-1
CSAWGSYEQYF
TGCAGCGCCTGGGGCTCCTACGAGCAGTACTTC
>many|.|TRBJ1-1|TRBV29-1
CSVLVGTRTTFF
TGCAGCGTATTGGTAGGGACACGGACAACTTTCTTT
>many|.|TRBJ2-7|TRBV7-9
CASSLAATYEQYF
TGTGCCAGCAGCTTAGCGGCCACCTACGAGCAGTACTTC
>.|.|TRBJ2-7|TRBV2
CASSETETDYEQYF
TGTGCCAGCAGTGAGACCGAGACAGACTACGAGCAGTACTTC